This T cell receptor (beta chain) was captured in a study of T cell clonotyping in hematopoietic cell transplantation. Looking at the study overall: Recipient samples before transplant were obtained post-cytoreduction.

General study findings and limits: No sorting was done, leaving CD4 and CD8 contributions mixed. Few recipient clonotypes overlapped donors; over 97% were de novo at given depth.

Regarding time point: recipient sample about 28 days before transplant, after cytoreduction. For this clone: What it recognizes is unknown.

Some clones are missing from TCRdb's copy, which holds only in-frame ones; the method was immunoSEQ multiplex PCR. The sample yields tens of thousands of clones, 90% to 96% seen once. This clonotype was obtained from a woman between 45 and 60 years old with acute myeloid leukemia. Some clones in this sample may be carry-over from other donors' samples. The starting material was peripheral blood mononuclear cells, obtained before stem cell transplant.

CDR3 in DNA: TGTGCCTGGAGTGGACCCATCTCCTACGAGCAGTACTTC. Translation gives CAWSGPISYEQYF. V is TRBV30 and J is TRBJ2-7; no definite D call. Trimming cost V 1 base and J 0 bases, with 7 bases left between them. The germline V gene encodes CDR1 GTSNPN and CDR2 SVGIG (reference sequence). The CDR3 runs to 13 residues.